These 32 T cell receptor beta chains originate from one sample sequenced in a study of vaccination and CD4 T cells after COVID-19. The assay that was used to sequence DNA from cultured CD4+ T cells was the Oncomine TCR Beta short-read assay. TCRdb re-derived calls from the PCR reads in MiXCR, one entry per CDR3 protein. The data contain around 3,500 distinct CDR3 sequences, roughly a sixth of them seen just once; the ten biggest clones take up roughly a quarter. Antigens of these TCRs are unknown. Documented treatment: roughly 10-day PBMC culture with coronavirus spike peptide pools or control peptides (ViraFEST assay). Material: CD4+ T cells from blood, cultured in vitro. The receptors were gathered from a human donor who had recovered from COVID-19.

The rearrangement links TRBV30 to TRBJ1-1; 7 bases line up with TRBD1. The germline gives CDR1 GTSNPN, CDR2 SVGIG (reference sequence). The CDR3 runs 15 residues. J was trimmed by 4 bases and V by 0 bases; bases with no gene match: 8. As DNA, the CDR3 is TGTGCCTGGAGTGTACGGGACAGACAGGCCACTGAAGCTTTCTTT. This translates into CAWSVRDRQATEAFF. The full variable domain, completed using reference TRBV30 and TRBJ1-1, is SQTIHQWPATLVQPVGSPLSLECTVEGTSNPNLYWYRQAAGRGLQLLFYSVGIGQISSEVPQNLSASRPQDRQFILSSKKLLLSDSGFYLCAWSVRDRQATEAFFGQGTRLTVV.

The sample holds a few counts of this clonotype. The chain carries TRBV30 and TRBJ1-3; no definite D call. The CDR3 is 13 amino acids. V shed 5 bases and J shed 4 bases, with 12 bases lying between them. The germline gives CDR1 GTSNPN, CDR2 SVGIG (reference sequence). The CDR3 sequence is CAWGEVWGNTIYF. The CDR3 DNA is TGTGCCTGGGGGGAGGTGTGGGGAAACACCATATATTTT.

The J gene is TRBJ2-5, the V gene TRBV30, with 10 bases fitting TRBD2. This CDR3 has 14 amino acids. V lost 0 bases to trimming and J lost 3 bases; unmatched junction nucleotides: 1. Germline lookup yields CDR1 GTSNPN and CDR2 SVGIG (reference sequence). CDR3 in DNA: TGTGCCTGGAGTGTCGGACTAGCGGAAGAGACCCAGTACTTC. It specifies CAWSVGLAEETQYF. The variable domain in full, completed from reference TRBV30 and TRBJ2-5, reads SQTIHQWPATLVQPVGSPLSLECTVEGTSNPNLYWYRQAAGRGLQLLFYSVGIGQISSEVPQNLSASRPQDRQFILSSKKLLLSDSGFYLCAWSVGLAEETQYFGPGTRLLVL.

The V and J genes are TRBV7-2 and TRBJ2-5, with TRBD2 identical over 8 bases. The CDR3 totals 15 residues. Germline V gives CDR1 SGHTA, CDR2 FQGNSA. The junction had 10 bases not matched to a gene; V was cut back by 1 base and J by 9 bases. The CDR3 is CASSLGAGGGRAQYF. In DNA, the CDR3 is TGTGCCAGCAGCTTAGGCGCGGGGGGTGGTCGGGCCCAGTACTTC.

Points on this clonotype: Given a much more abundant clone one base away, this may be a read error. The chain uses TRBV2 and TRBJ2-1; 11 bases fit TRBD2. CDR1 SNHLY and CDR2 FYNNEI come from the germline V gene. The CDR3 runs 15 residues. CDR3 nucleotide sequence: TGTGCCAGGGATAAGACTAGCGGGGTTTACAATGGGCAGTTCTTC. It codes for CARDKTSGVYNGQFF.

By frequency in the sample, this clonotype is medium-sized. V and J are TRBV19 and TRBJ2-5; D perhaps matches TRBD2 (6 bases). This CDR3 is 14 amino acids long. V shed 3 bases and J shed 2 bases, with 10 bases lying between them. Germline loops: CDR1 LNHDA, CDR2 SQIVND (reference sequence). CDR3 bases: TGTGCCAGTAGTATGCGGACTACACAAGAGACCCAGTACTTC. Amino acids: CASSMRTTQETQYF.

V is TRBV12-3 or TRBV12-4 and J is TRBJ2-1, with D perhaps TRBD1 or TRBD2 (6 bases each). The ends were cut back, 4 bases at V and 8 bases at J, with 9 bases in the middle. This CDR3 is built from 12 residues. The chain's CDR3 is CASSSGGYEQFF. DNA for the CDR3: TGTGCCAGCAGTTCCGGGGGCTATGAGCAGTTCTTC.

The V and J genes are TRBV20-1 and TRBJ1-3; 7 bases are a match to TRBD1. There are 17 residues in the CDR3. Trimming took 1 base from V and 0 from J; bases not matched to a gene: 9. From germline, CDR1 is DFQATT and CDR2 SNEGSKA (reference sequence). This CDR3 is CSARGSQGESSGNTIYF. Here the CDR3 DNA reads TGCAGTGCTAGAGGCTCCCAGGGGGAGAGCTCTGGAAACACCATATATTTT.

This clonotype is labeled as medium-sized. The CDR3 region is CASLDGGVSEKLFF. The CDR3 bases are TGTGCCAGCTTAGATGGGGGCGTGAGTGAAAAACTGTTTTTT. The chain carries TRBV2 and TRBJ1-4; a possible D gene is TRBD1 (6 bases). From germline, CDR1 is SNHLY and CDR2 FYNNEI. Trimming took 8 bases from V and 7 from J, leaving 17 bases between them. This CDR3 has 14 amino acids.

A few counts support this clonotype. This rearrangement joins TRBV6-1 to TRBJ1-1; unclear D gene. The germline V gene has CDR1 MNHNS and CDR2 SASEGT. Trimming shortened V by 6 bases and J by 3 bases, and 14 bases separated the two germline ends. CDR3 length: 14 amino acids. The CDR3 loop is CASRTHQAHTEAFF. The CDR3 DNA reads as TGTGCCAGCAGGACACACCAGGCTCACACTGAAGCTTTCTTT.

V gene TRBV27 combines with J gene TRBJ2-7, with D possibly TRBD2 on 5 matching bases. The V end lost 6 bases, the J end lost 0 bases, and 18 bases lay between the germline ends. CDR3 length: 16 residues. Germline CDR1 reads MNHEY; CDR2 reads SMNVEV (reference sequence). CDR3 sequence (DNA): TGTGCCAGCAGAGGATCTGAGGGTTATAGCTCCTACGAGCAGTACTTC. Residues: CASRGSEGYSSYEQYF.

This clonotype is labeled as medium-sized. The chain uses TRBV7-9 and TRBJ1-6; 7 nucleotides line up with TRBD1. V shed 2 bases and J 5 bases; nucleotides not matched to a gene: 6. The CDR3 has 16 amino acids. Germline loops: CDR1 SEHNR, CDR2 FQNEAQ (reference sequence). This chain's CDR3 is CASSLTLGTDNSPLHF. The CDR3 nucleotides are TGTGCCAGCAGCTTAACACTTGGGACAGATAATTCACCCCTCCACTTT.

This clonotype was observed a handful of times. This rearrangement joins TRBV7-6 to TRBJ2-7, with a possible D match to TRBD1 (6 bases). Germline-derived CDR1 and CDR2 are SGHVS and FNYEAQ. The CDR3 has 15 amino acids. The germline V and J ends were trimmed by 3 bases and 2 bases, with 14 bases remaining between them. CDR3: CASSFGTGLTYEQYF. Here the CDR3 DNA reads TGTGCCAGCAGCTTCGGTACAGGGTTAACCTACGAGCAGTACTTC.

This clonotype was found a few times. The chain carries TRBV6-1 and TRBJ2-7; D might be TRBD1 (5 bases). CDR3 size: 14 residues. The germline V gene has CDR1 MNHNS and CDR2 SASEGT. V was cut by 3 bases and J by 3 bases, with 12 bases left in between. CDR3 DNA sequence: TGTGCCAGCAGTGATGGGGCGTCGGACTACGAGCAGTACTTC. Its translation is CASSDGASDYEQYF.

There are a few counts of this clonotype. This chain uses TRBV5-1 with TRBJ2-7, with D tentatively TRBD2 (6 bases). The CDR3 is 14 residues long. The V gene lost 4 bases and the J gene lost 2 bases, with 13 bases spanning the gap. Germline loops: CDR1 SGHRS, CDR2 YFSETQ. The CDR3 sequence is CASSPSSATYEQYF. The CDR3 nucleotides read TGCGCCAGCAGCCCTTCTAGCGCTACCTACGAGCAGTACTTC.

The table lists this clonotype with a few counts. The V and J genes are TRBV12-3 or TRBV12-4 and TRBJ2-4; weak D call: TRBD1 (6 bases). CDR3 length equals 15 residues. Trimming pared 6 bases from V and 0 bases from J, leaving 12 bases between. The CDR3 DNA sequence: TGTGCCAGCAGGCACAGGGATCTAGCCAAAAACATTCAGTACTTC. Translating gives CASRHRDLAKNIQYF.

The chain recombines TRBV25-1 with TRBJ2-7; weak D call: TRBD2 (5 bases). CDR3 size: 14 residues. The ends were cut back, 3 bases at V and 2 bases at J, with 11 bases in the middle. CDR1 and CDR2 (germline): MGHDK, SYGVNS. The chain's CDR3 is CASSDPGSTYEQYF. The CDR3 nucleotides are TGTGCCAGCAGTGATCCGGGATCAACCTACGAGCAGTACTTC.

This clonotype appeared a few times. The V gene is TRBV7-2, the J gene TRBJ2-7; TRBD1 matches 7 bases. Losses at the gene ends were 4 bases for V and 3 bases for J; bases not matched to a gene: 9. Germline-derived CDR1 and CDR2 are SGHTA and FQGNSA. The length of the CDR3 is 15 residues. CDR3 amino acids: CASSSGTAWSYEQYF. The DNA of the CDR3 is TGTGCCAGCAGCTCCGGGACAGCGTGGAGCTACGAGCAGTACTTC. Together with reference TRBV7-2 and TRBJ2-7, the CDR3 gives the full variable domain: GAGVSQSPSNKVTEKGKDVELRCDPISGHTALYWYRQSLGQGLEFLIYFQGNSAPDKSGLPSDRFSAERTGGSVSTLTIQRTQQEDSAVYLCASSSGTAWSYEQYFGPGTRLTVT.

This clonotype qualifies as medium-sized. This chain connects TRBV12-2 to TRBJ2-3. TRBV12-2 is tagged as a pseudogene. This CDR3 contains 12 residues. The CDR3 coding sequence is TGTGCAAGTCGCTTAGGCACAGATACGCAGTATTTT. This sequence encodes CASRLGTDTQYF.

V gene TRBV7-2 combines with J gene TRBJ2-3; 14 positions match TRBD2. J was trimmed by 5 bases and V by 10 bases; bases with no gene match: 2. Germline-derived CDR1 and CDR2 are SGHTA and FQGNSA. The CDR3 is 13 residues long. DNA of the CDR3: TGTGCCACGGGACTAGCGGGGGTAGATACGCAGTATTTT. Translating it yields CATGLAGVDTQYF.

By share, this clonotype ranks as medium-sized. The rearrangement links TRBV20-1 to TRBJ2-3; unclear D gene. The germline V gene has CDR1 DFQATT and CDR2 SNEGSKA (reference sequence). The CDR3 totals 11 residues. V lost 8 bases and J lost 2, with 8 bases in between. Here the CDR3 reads CSPQVTDTQYF. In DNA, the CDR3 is TGCAGTCCGCAGGTCACAGATACGCAGTATTTT.

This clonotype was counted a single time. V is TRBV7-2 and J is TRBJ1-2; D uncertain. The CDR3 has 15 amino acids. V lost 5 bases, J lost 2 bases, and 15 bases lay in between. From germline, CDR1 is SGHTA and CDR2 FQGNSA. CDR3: CASSPRQRENYGYTF. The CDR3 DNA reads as TGTGCCAGCAGCCCCCGACAACGCGAGAACTATGGCTACACCTTC.

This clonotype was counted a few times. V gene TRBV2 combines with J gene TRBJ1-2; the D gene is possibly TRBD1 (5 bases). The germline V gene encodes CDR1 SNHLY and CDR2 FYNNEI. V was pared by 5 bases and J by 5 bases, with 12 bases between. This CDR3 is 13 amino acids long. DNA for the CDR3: TGTGCCAGCAGTCCAGGGAATTCTTATGGCTACACCTTC. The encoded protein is CASSPGNSYGYTF.

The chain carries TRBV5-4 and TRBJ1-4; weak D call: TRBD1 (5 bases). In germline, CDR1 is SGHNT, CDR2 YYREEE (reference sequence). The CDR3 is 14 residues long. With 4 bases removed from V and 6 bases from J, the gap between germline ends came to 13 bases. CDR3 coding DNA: TGTGCCAGCAGCGTCTCAGGGACGGATGAAAAACTGTTTTTT. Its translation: CASSVSGTDEKLFF. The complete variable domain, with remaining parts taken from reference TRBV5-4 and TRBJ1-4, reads ETGVTQSPTHLIKTRGQQVTLRCSSQSGHNTVSWYQQALGQGPQFIFQYYREEENGRGNFPPRFSGLQFPNYSSELNVNALELDDSALYLCASSVSGTDEKLFFGSGTQLSVL.

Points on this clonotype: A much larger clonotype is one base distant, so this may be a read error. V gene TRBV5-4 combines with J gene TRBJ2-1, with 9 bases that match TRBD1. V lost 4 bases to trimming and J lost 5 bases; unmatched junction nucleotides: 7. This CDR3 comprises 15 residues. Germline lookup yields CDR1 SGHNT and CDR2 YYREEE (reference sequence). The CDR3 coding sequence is TGTGCCAGCAGCCCGGACAGGGGCGCCCACAATGAGCAGTTCTTC. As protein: CASSPDRGAHNEQFF.

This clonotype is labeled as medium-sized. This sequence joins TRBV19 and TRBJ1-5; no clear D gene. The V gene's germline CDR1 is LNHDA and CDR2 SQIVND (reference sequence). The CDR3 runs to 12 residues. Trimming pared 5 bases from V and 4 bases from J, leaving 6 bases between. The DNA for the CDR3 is TGTGCCAGTAGTTTCCGTAATCAGCCCCAGCATTTT. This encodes CASSFRNQPQHF.

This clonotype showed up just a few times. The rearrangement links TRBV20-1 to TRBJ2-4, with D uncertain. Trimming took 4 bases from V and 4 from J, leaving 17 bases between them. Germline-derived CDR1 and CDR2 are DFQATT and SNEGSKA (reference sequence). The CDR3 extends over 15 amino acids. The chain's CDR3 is CSANLPPTMKNIQYF. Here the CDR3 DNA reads TGCAGTGCTAACCTACCGCCGACGATGAAAAACATTCAGTACTTC.

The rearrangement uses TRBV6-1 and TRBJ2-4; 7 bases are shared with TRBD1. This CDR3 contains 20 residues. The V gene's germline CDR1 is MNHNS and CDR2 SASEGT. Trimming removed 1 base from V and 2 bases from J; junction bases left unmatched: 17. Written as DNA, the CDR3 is TGTGCCAGCAGTGAAGTTCCGAGGATACAGGGGAAGTCTTCCAAAAACATTCAGTACTTC. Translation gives CASSEVPRIQGKSSKNIQYF.

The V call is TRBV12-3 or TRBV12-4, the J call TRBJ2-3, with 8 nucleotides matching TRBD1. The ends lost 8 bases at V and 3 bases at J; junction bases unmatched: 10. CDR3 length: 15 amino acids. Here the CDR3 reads CASGPDRAMTDTQYF. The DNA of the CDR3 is TGTGCCAGCGGACCGGACAGGGCAATGACAGATACGCAGTATTTT.

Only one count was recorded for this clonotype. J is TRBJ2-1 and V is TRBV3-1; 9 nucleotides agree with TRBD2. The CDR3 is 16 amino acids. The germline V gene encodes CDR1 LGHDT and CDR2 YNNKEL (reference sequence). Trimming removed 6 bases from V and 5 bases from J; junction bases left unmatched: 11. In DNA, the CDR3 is TGTGCCAGCAGTCCTTTGGCGGGGGGGGCAAACAATGAGCAGTTCTTC. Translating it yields CASSPLAGGANNEQFF.

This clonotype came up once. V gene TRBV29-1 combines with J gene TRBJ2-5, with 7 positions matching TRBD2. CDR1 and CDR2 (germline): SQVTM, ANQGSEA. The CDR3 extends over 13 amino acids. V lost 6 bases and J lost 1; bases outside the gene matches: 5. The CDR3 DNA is TGCAGCGTCGGGCGGGGGACCCAAGAGACCCAGTACTTC. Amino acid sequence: CSVGRGTQETQYF.

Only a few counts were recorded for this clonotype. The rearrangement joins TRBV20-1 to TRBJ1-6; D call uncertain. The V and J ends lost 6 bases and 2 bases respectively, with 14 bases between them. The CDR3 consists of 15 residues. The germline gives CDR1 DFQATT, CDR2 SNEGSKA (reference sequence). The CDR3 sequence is CSASSPEAYNSPLHF. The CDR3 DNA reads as TGCAGTGCCTCCAGCCCAGAGGCCTATAATTCACCCCTCCACTTT.